In its sample, the clone carrying this T cell receptor (beta chain) was seen a few times. Its antigen is unidentified. The sample is drawn from a study of blood T cells in healthy people across ages. Study findings and constraints: While age rose, TCR beta diversity per million T cells dropped in a roughly linear way.

The authors ran a second PCR of about 6 to 12 cycles using a sample-barcoded 5' primer and a J-beta primer mix. One entry per CDR3 protein, called by TCRdb with MiXCR from the 5' RACE reads. This table holds hundreds of thousands of distinct CDR3 sequences, roughly 30% found once. The CDR3 runs 15 residues. The ends were cut back, 6 bases at V and 0 bases at J, with 15 bases in the middle. CDR1 is DFQATT, CDR2 SNEGSKA, per germline (reference sequence). The sequence was collected from a woman older than 75 in good health. The V gene is TRBV20-1, the J gene TRBJ1-3; TRBD1 might be the D (5 bases). The sequenced sample consisted of blood. CDR3 residues: CSATPGANSGNTIYF. As DNA, the CDR3 is TGCAGTGCGACCCCCGGGGCCAACTCTGGAAACACCATATATTTT.